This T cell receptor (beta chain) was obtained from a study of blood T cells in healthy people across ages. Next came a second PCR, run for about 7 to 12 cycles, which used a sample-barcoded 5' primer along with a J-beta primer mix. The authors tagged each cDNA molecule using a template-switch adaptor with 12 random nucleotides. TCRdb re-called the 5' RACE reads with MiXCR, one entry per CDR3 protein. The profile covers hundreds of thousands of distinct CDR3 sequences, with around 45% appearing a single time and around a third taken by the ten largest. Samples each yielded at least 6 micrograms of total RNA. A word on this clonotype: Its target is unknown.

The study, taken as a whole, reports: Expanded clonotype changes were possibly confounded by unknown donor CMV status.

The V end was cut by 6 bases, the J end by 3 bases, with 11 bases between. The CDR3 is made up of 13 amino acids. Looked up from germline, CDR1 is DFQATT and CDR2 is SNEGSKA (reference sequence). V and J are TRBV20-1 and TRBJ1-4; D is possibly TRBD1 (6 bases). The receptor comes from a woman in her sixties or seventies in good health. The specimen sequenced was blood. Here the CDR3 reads CSARTAPNEKLFF. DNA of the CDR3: TGCAGTGCGAGGACAGCACCTAATGAAAAACTGTTTTTT.